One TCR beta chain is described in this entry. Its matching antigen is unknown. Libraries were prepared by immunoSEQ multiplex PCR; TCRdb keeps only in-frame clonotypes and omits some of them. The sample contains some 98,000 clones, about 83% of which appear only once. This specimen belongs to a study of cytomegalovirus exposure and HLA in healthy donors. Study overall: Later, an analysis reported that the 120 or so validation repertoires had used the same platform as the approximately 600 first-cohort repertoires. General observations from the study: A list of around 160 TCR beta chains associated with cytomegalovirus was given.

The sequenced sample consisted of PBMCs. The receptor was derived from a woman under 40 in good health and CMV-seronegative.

The CDR3 loop is CASSPFVGGTNNEQFF. CDR3 bases: TGTGCCAGCTCACCATTCGTTGGGGGGACTAACAATGAGCAGTTCTTC. The chain combines TRBV18 with TRBJ2-1, with TRBD2 matching 7 bases. The CDR3 is made up of 16 amino acids. CDR1 and CDR2 (germline): KGHSH, LQKENI. Trimming at V came to 2 bases and at J to 5 bases, leaving 9 bases not matched to a gene.